A single T cell receptor (beta chain) is shown here with its context. The germline CDR1 and CDR2 sequences are SGDLS and YYNGEE. The CDR3 extends over 15 amino acids. Trimming took 3 bases from V and 0 from J, leaving 9 bases between them. Enrollment of patients from Seattle took place during active infection, with longitudinal follow-up. The sample originates from a study of blood T cell repertoires in COVID-19. Study details: The origin of the acute and convalescent COVID-19 samples was the United States, Italy and Spain. Nucleic acid was either cDNA or gDNA, and it came from T cells, B-cell-depleted T cells, or PBMCs.

In the authors' methods: Nucleated cell counts were estimated from reference gene primer amplification. Measured with immunoSEQ multiplex PCR; TCRdb has only the in-frame clones, and not every one. The DNA was the basis for D and trimming; V, J and clone size are from that table. The sample holds roughly 480,000 clones; roughly 87% are singletons and the top ten take approximately 0.9%. The chain recombines TRBV9 with TRBJ1-4; the D is unclear. This clonotype originated in a man younger than 30 with COVID-19, enrolled during active disease. The sequenced sample consisted of peripheral blood. The CDR3 here is CASSAPGATNEKLFF. CDR3 nucleotides: TGTGCCAGCAGCGCCCCGGGAGCAACTAATGAAAAACTGTTTTTT.